These 14 T cell receptor beta chains came from one sample sequenced in a study of breast tumors, draining lymph nodes, adjacent tissues. TCRdb fed the multiplex PCR reads into MiXCR, producing one record per CDR3 protein. This table holds hundreds of thousands of distinct CDR3 sequences, about 34% found once. Axillary draining lymph nodes of breast cancer patients supplied the node samples. Sequenced input: axillary lymph node tissue. These receptors came from a female donor with breast cancer. Some clones in this sample may be carry-over from other donors' samples.

This clonotype occurred many times. This rearrangement joins TRBV20-1 to TRBJ2-1; D is undetermined. The germline CDR1 and CDR2 sequences are DFQATT and SNEGSKA (reference sequence). The CDR3 is 14 residues long. The V end lost 0 bases, the J end lost 6 bases, and 12 bases lay between the germline ends. The CDR3, as DNA: TGCAGTGCTAGAGATTGGCACCACAGCAATGAGCAGTTCTTC. Amino acid sequence: CSARDWHHSNEQFF.

Worth noting for this clonotype: With a much larger clone just one base away, this may be a read error. This sequence joins TRBV19 and TRBJ2-1; TRBD2 agrees at 11 bases. The germline V gene encodes CDR1 LNHDA and CDR2 SQIVND (reference sequence). J was trimmed by 4 bases and V by 5 bases; bases with no gene match: 7. This CDR3 has 16 amino acids. In DNA, the CDR3 is TGTGCCAGTAGTGCTAGCGGGGGGCCCCCGTACAATGAGCAGTTCTTC. It is translated as CASSASGGPPYNEQFF.

The chain carries TRBV18 and TRBJ2-1; the D gene is possibly TRBD1 (6 bases). Trimming took off 2 bases at V and 8 bases at J, with 16 bases between the two ends. The CDR3 covers 15 residues. Germline lookup yields CDR1 KGHSH and CDR2 LQKENI. The CDR3 DNA follows: TGTGCCAGCTCACCAGTTGGGGCAGGGGCCTATGAGCAGTTCTTC. Its protein is CASSPVGAGAYEQFF.

V is TRBV19 and J is TRBJ2-3, with 14 bases that match TRBD2. V was clipped by 6 bases and J by 11 bases; unmatched bases: 10. Germline V CDR1 and CDR2: LNHDA, SQIVND (reference sequence). The CDR3 runs 15 residues. The CDR3 DNA is TGTGCCAGTAGCGGGACTAGCGGGAGTTACAATGAGCAGTATTTT. Translation gives CASSGTSGSYNEQYF.

The rearrangement links TRBV5-5 to TRBJ1-2; possibly TRBD1 for D (5 bases). Trimming stripped 2 bases from V and 12 bases from J, with 23 bases between. Germline V gene data show CDR1 as SGHKS and CDR2 as YYEKEE (reference sequence). This CDR3 region has 15 residues. CDR3 protein: CASSFEQARTSGNTF. The DNA of the CDR3 is TGTGCCAGCAGCTTTGAACAGGCGAGGACCTCTGGAAACACCTTC.

The V and J genes are TRBV29-1 and TRBJ1-5; TRBD1 is a possible D gene (5 bases). The CDR3 is 9 residues long. The V end lost 5 bases, the J end lost 9 bases, and 5 bases lay between the germline ends. Germline-derived CDR1 and CDR2 are SQVTM and ANQGSEA. CDR3 region: CSVQGPQHF. CDR3 nucleotide sequence: TGCAGCGTTCAGGGGCCCCAGCATTTT. Drawing the rest from reference TRBV29-1 and TRBJ1-5, the complete variable domain is SAVISQKPSRDICQRGTSLTIQCQVDSQVTMMFWYRQQPGQSLTLIATANQGSEATYESGFVIDKFPISRPNLTFSTLTVSNMSPEDSSIYLCSVQGPQHFGDGTRLSIL.

The genes are TRBV9 and TRBJ2-7; D remains unclear. The CDR3 sequence is 10 residues long. Germline V gene lookup returns CDR1 SGDLS and CDR2 YYNGEE. The CDR3 is CARHSYEQYF. Here the CDR3 DNA reads TGTGCACGCCACTCCTACGAGCAGTACTTC.

This clonotype has ten or more counts. J is TRBJ2-2 and V is TRBV19; D perhaps matches TRBD2 (5 bases). The V end was cut by 5 bases, the J end by 0 bases, with 10 bases between. Germline values: CDR1 LNHDA, CDR2 SQIVND (reference sequence). The CDR3 is 15 residues long. CDR3 sequence reads: CASSVSATNTGELFF. DNA of the CDR3: TGTGCCAGTAGTGTTAGCGCCACGAACACCGGGGAGCTGTTTTTT.

This clonotype was seen at least ten times. V is TRBV5-4 and J is TRBJ2-7; D ambiguous. The germline gives CDR1 SGHNT, CDR2 YYREEE (reference sequence). V lost 4 bases and J 5 bases, leaving 7 bases between the germline ends. The CDR3 is 11 residues long. Written as DNA, the CDR3 is TGTGCCAGCAGCCCTTGGGACGAGCAGTACTTC. Residues: CASSPWDEQYF.

This clonotype came up many times. A single base separates this from a much larger clone, so it may be a read error. J is TRBJ2-5 and V is TRBV20-1; D gene uncertain. Germline CDR1 and CDR2: DFQATT and SNEGSKA (reference sequence). The ends were cut back, 6 bases at V and 7 bases at J, with 21 bases in the middle. This CDR3 is 14 amino acids long. For the CDR3, the DNA is TGCAGTGCCGATGACGCCTCGGCTAGAGCGACCCAGTACTTC. It specifies CSADDASARATQYF.

This chain connects TRBV15 to TRBJ2-2; 7 bases line up with TRBD2. Germline CDR1 is LNHNV and CDR2 is YYDKDF (reference sequence). The CDR3 contains 13 residues. Germline trimming cut 5 bases from V and 6 bases from J; bases unmatched to any gene: 3. The CDR3 reads CATSGGDAGELFF. The CDR3 bases are TGTGCCACCAGCGGGGGGGACGCCGGGGAGCTGTTTTTT.

This clonotype showed up many times. For the CDR3, the DNA is TGCGCCAGCAGCCTAGGACAGGGAGCTTATGAGCAGTTCTTC. Its translation is CASSLGQGAYEQFF. The chain recombines TRBV4-1 with TRBJ2-1, with 8 bases aligning to TRBD1. The V segment lost 4 bases and the J segment 8 bases; nucleotides outside the gene matches: 7. This CDR3 contains 14 residues. The germline V gene encodes CDR1 MGHRA and CDR2 YSYEKL.

This clonotype was detected ten times or more. CDR3 in amino acids: CASSHGQGVSKNIQYF. CDR3 bases: TGCGCCAGCAGCCACGGACAGGGGGTGTCCAAAAACATTCAGTACTTC. This rearrangement joins TRBV4-1 to TRBJ2-4, with 10 bases lining up with TRBD1. Germline V gene lookup returns CDR1 MGHRA and CDR2 YSYEKL. The J segment lost 2 bases and the V segment lost 3 bases, leaving 4 bases of the junction unmatched. CDR3 length equals 16 residues.

This clonotype appeared many times. The chain is built from TRBV5-1 and TRBJ1-2; weak D call: TRBD1 (5 bases). Germline CDR1 reads SGHRS; CDR2 reads YFSETQ. The CDR3 runs to 13 residues. Trimming took 2 bases from V and 7 from J, leaving 12 bases between them. DNA of the CDR3: TGCGCCAGCAGCTTCGAGGGGATGGGTGGCTACACCTTC. Translated, it gives CASSFEGMGGYTF. Combining the CDR3 with reference TRBV5-1 and TRBJ1-2 gives the whole variable domain KAGVTQTPRYLIKTRGQQVTLSCSPISGHRSVSWYQQTPGQGLQFLFEYFSETQRNKGNFPGRFSGRQFSNSRSEMNVSTLELGDSALYLCASSFEGMGGYTFGSGTRLTVV.